A single sample is the source of the 2 T cell receptor beta chains below, sequenced in a study of cytomegalovirus exposure and HLA in healthy donors. The protocol was immunoSEQ multiplex PCR, while the TCRdb copy is restricted to in-frame clones and leaves out a portion. Altogether 150,000 or so clones are present, approximately 86% being singletons, with the ten largest covering about 20%. The source material was PBMCs. The receptor set was obtained from a man aged 18 to 30 in good health and CMV-seropositive.

The V and J genes are TRBV9 and TRBJ1-1, with TRBD1 matching over 8 bases. V was clipped by 3 bases and J by 1 base; unmatched bases: 5. CDR1 is SGDLS and CDR2 is YYNGEE in the germline V gene. CDR3 length: 15 residues. The CDR3: CASSGKGQGNTEAFF. The CDR3, as DNA: TGTGCCAGCAGCGGAAAAGGACAGGGGAACACTGAAGCTTTCTTT.

The chain recombines TRBV5-1 with TRBJ2-3; perhaps TRBD1 as D (6 bases). Germline assignment: CDR1 SGHRS and CDR2 YFSETQ. The V gene lost 0 bases and the J gene lost 0 bases, with 8 bases spanning the gap. The CDR3 runs to 15 residues. CDR3 sequence: CASSLGGQSTDTQYF. The CDR3 nucleotides are TGCGCCAGCAGCTTGGGAGGACAGAGCACAGATACGCAGTATTTT.